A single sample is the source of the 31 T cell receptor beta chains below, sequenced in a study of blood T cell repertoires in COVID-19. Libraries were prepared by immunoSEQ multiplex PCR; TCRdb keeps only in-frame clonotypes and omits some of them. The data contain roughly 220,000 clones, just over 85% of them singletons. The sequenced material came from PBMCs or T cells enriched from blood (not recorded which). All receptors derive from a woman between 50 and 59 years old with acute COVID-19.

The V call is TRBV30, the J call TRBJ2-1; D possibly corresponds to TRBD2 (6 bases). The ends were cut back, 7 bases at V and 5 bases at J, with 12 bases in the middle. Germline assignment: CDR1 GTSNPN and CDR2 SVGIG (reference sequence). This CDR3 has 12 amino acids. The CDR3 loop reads CASMTRNNEQFF. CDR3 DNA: TGTGCCTCGATGACTAGAAACAATGAGCAGTTCTTC.

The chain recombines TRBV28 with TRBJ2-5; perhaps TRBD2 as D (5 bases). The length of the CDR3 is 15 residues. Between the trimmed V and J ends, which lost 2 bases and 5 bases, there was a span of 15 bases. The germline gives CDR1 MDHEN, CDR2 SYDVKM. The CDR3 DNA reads TGTGCCAGCAGTTTACCGGACTCCCGAGGGGAGACCCAGTACTTC. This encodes CASSLPDSRGETQYF.

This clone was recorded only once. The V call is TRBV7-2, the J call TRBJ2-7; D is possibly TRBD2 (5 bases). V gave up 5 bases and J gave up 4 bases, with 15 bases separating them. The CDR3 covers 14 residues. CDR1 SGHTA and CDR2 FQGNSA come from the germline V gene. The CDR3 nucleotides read TGTGCCAGCAGCCTCCGGGAAAGGGCATACGAGCAGTACTTC. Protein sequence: CASSLRERAYEQYF.

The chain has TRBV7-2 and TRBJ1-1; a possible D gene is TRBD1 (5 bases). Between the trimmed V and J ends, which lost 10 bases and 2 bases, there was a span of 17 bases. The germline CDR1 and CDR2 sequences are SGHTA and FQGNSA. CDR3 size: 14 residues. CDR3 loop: CATGRGKRNTEAFF. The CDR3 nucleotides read TGTGCCACCGGGAGGGGAAAGAGAAACACTGAAGCTTTCTTT.

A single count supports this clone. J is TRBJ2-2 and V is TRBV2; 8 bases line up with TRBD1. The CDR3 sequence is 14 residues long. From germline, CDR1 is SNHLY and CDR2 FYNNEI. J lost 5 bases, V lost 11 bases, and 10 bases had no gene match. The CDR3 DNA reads TGTGCCTCAGGTGTCCGGACAGGGACCGGGGAGCTGTTTTTT. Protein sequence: CASGVRTGTGELFF. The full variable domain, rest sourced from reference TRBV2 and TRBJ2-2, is EPEVTQTPSHQVTQMGQEVILRCVPISNHLYFYWYRQILGQKVEFLVSFYNNEISEKSEIFDDQFSVERPDGSNFTLKIRSTKLEDSAMYFCASGVRTGTGELFFGEGSRLTVL.

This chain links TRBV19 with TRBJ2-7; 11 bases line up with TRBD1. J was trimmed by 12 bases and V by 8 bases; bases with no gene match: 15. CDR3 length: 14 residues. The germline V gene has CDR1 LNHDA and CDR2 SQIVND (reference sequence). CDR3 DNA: TGTGCCAGTGATCCCGGGACAGGGGGGAACTTACGGTACTTC. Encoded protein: CASDPGTGGNLRYF.

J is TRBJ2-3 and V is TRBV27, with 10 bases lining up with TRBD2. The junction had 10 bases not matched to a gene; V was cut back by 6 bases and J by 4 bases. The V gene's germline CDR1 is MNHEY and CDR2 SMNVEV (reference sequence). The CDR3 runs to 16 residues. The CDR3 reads CASSPALLAGADTQYF. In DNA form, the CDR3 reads TGTGCCAGCAGCCCCGCCCTTCTAGCGGGAGCAGATACGCAGTATTTT.

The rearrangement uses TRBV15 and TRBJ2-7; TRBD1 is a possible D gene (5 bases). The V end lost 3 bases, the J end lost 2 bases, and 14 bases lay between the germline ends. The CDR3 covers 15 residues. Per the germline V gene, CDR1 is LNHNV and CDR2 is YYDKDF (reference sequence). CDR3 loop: CATSREDSAPYEQYF. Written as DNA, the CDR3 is TGTGCCACCAGCAGGGAAGACAGTGCTCCCTACGAGCAGTACTTC.

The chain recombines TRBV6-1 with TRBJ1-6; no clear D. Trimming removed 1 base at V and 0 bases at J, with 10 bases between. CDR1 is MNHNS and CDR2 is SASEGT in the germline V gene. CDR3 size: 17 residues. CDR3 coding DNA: TGTGCCAGCAGTGAAGAGGGAGAGAGCTCCTATAATTCACCCCTCCACTTT. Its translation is CASSEEGESSYNSPLHF.

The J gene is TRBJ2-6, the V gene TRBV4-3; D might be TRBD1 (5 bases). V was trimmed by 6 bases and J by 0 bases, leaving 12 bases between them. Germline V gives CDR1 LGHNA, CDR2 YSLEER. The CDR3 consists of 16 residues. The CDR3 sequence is CASRPDRISGANVLTF. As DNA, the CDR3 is TGCGCCAGCAGACCTGACAGAATCTCTGGGGCCAACGTCCTGACTTTC.

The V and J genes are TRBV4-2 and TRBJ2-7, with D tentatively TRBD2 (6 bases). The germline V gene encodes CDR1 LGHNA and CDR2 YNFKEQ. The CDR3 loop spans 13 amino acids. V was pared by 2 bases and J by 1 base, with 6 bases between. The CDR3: CASSQRGSYEQYF. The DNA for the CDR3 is TGTGCCAGCAGCCAACGGGGGTCCTACGAGCAGTACTTC.

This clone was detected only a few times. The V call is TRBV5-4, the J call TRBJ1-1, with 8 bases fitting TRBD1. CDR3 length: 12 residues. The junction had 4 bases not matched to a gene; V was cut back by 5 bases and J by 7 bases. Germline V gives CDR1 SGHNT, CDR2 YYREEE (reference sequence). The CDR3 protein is CASRAGTGEAFF. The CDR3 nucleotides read TGTGCCAGCAGGGCCGGGACAGGTGAAGCTTTCTTT.

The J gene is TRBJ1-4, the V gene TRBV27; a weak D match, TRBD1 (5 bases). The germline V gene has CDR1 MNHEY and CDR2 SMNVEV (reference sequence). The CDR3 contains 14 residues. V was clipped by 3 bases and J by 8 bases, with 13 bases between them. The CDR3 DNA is TGTGCCAGCAGTTTGACAGCCGAAAGGGAAAAACTGTTTTTT. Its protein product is CASSLTAEREKLFF.

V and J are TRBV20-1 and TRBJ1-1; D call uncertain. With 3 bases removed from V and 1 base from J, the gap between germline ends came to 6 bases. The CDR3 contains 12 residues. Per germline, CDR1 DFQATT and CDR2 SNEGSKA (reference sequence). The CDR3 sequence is CSASGGNTEAFF. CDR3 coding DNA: TGCAGTGCTAGTGGAGGGAACACTGAAGCTTTCTTT.

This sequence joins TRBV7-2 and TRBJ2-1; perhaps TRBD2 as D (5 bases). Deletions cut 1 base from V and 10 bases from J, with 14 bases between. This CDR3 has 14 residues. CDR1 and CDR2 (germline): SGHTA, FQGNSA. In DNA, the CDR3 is TGTGCCAGCAGCTTAGGGGGAGCAGCCTTGGAGCAGTTCTTC. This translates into CASSLGGAALEQFF.

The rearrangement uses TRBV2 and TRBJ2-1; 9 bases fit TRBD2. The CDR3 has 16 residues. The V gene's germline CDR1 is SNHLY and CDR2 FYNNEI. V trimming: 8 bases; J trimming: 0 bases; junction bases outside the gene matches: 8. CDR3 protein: CASGLAGSSSYNEQFF. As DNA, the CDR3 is TGTGCCAGCGGTCTAGCGGGATCCAGCTCCTACAATGAGCAGTTCTTC.

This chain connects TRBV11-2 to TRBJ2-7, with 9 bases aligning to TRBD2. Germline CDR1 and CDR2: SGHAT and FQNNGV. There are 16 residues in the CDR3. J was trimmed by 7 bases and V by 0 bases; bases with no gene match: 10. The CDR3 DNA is TGTGCCAGCAGCTTAGATAGCGGGAGCAAACTCGGGGAGCAGTACTTC. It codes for CASSLDSGSKLGEQYF. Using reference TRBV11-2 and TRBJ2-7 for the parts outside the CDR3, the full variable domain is EAGVAQSPRYKIIEKRQSVAFWCNPISGHATLYWYQQILGQGPKLLIQFQNNGVVDDSQLPKDRFSAERLKGVDSTLKIQPAKLEDSAVYLCASSLDSGSKLGEQYFGPGTRLTVT.

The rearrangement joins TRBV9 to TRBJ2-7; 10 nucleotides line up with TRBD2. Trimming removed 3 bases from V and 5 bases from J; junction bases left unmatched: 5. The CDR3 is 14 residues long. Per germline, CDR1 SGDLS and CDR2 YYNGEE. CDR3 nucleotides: TGTGCCAGCAGCGCTAGCGGGAGTCTAAACGAGCAGTACTTC. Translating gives CASSASGSLNEQYF.

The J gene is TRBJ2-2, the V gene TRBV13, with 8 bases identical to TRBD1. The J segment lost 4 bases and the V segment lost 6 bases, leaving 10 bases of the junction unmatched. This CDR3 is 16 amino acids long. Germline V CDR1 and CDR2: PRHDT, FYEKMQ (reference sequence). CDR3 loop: CASSWLTGESTGELFF. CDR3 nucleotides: TGTGCCAGCAGTTGGCTGACAGGGGAAAGCACCGGGGAGCTGTTTTTT.

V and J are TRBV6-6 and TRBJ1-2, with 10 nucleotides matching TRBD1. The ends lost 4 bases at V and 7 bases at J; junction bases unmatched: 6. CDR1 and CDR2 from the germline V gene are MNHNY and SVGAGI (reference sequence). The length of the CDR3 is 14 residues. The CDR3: CASSLGQGTSGYTF. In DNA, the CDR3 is TGTGCCAGCAGTTTGGGACAGGGGACCTCTGGCTACACCTTC.

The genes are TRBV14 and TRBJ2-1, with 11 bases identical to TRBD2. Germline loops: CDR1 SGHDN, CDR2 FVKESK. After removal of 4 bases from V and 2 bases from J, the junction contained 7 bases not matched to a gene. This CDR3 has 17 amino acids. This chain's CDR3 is CASSPPSGRWAYNEQFF. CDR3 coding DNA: TGTGCCAGCAGCCCTCCTAGCGGGAGGTGGGCCTACAATGAGCAGTTCTTC.

The CDR3 DNA is TGTGCCAGCAGCCTAACAGGGACCTCTGGAAACACCATATATTTT. Translating it yields CASSLTGTSGNTIYF. The chain is built from TRBV28 and TRBJ1-3; TRBD1 is a possible D gene (6 bases). Germline V gives CDR1 MDHEN, CDR2 SYDVKM. Deletions cut 6 bases from V and 0 bases from J, with 12 bases between. This CDR3 is built from 15 residues.

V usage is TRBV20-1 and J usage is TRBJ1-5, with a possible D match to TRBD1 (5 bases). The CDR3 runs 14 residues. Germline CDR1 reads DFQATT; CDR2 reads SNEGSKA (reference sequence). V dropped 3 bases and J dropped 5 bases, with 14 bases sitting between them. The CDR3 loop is CSASGGQGYQPQHF. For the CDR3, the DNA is TGCAGTGCTAGTGGGGGTCAGGGTTATCAGCCCCAGCATTTT.

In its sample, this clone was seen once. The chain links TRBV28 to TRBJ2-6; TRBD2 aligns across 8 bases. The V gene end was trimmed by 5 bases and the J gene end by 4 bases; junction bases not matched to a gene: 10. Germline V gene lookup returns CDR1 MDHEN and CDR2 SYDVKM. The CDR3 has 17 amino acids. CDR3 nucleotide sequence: TGTGCCAGCAGTCCATCGGGAGGGGCGAAAGGGGCCAACGTCCTGACTTTC. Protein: CASSPSGGAKGANVLTF.

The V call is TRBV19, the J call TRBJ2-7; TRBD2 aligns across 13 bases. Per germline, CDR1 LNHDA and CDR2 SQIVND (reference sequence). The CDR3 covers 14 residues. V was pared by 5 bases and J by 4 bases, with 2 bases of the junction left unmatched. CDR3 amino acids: CASSPGLAGYEQYF. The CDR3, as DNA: TGTGCCAGTAGTCCGGGACTAGCGGGATACGAGCAGTACTTC.

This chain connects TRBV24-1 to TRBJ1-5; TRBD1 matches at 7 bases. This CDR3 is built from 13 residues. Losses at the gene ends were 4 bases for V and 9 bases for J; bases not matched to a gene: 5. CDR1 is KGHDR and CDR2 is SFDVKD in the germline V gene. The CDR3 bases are TGTGCCACCAGTGAGGCAGGGGGTTTGCCCCAGCATTTT. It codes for CATSEAGGLPQHF.

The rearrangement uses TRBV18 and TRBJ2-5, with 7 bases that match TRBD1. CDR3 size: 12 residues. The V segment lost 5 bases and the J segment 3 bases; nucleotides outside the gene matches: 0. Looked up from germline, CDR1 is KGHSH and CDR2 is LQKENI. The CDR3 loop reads CASSGQEETQYF. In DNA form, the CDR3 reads TGTGCCAGCTCAGGACAGGAAGAGACCCAGTACTTC.

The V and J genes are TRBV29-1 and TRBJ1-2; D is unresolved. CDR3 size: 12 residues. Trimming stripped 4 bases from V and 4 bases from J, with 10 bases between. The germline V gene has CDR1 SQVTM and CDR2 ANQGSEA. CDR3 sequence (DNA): TGCAGCGTTGCACACGCCCCCTATGGCTACACCTTC. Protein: CSVAHAPYGYTF.

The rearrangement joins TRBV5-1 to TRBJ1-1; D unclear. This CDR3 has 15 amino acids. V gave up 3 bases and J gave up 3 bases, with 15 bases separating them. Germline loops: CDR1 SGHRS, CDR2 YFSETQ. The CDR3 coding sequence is TGCGCCAGCAGCTCCCCAGGCACTTGGGACACTGAAGCTTTCTTT. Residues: CASSSPGTWDTEAFF.

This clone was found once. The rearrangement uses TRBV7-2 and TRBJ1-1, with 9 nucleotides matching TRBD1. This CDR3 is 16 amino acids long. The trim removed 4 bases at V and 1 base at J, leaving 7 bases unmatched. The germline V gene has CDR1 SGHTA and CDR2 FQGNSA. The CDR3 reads CASSYGTGMGNTEAFF. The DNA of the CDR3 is TGTGCCAGCAGCTATGGGACAGGGATGGGGAACACTGAAGCTTTCTTT.

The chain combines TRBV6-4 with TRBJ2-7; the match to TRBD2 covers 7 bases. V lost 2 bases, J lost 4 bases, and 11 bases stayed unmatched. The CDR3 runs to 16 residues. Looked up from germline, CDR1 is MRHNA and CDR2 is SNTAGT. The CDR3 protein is CASSDRGGGPFYEQYF. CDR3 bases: TGTGCCAGCAGTGACCGGGGCGGGGGACCTTTTTACGAGCAGTACTTC.